This TCR beta chain was identified during a study of T cell changes during pregnancy in multiple sclerosis (dated by TCRdb to between 2018 and 2021). Regarding the research as a whole: The study looked at changes in the T cell repertoire across pregnancy in women with multiple sclerosis.

As to this clone: The target of this receptor is not known. Per-nucleotide qualities are absent, and no much larger clonotype sits a single base away.

Receptors were amplified or captured by the immunoSEQ multiplex PCR assay. As stored in TCRdb, this immuneACCESS dataset retains in-frame rearrangements with V and J assigned. A fraction of the clones does not appear; measured against another copy, unresolved V genes explain less than half of the discrepancy, and the remainder lacks a known reason. The sample data list tens of thousands of clones, and around 94% of these were observed just once. Jointly, the top ten make up about 8% of the sample. The CDR3, from cysteine to phenylalanine, totals 14 residues. Only the CDR3 DNA stays, 42 bases, in frame from base 1. Via the germline V gene (reference sequence), CDR1 is MNHEY and CDR2 SMNVEV. V and J are truncated by 1 base and 4 bases respectively, leaving an intervening sequence of 10 bases.

The chain joins TRBV27 to TRBJ2-5; the D gene assignment is ambiguous. The source was CD8+ T cells from peripheral blood mononuclear cells, collected in the third trimester of pregnancy. The origin of this receptor is a female donor with multiple sclerosis, enrolled in a pregnancy study. The CDR3 loop reads CASSLYSTGETQYF. The sequenced DNA is TGTGCCAGCAGTTTATACAGTACCGGAGAGACCCAGTACTTC.